These 8 T cell receptor beta chains came from one sample sequenced in a study of CD8 T cells in Susac syndrome. Reverse transcription used about 0.45 to 1 ug RNA and random hexamers. TCRdb reanalysed the immunoSEQ multiplex PCR reads using MiXCR and keeps one entry per CDR3 protein. Of 180,000 or so distinct CDR3 sequences in the sample, 85% to 95% are singletons; the top ten hold under 0.12%. The sample consisted of CD4+ T cells from PBMCs. All receptors derive from a human donor in good health.

The chain employs TRBV6-6 and TRBJ2-7, with 10 positions matching TRBD1. The J segment lost 0 bases and the V segment lost 5 bases, leaving 4 bases of the junction unmatched. CDR3 size: 15 residues. Germline V gives CDR1 MNHNY, CDR2 SVGAGI (reference sequence). For the CDR3, the DNA is TGTGCCAGCAGTACGACAGGGGGCAGCTCCTACGAGCAGTACGTC. Its protein is CASSTTGGSSYEQYV.

This chain joins TRBV11-1 and TRBJ2-5, with 15 positions matching TRBD2. J gave up 4 bases and V 6 bases, and 9 bases lay outside the gene matches. The CDR3 runs to 17 residues. Germline CDR1 is SGHAT and CDR2 is FQDESV (reference sequence). Here the CDR3 reads CASRLSPGLAGGETQYF. CDR3 bases: TGTGCCAGCAGACTAAGCCCGGGACTAGCGGGAGGAGAGACCCAGTACTTC.

J is TRBJ2-7 and V is TRBV11-2, with a possible D match to TRBD1 (6 bases). V was pared by 8 bases and J by 2 bases, with 10 bases between. From germline, CDR1 is SGHAT and CDR2 FQNNGV. CDR3 length: 12 residues. CDR3 coding DNA: TGTGCCAGCGGGCCAGGGGCCTACGAGCAGTACGTC. Encoded protein: CASGPGAYEQYV.

This clonotype has only one observation. V usage is TRBV12-3 or TRBV12-4 and J usage is TRBJ2-5; D call uncertain. This CDR3 region has 13 residues. The V gene lost 3 bases and the J gene lost 6 bases, with 11 bases spanning the gap. CDR3 residues: CASSFPGVQTQYF. CDR3 nucleotides: TGTGCCAGCAGTTTCCCTGGGGTACAGACCCAGTACTTC.

This chain uses TRBV20-1 with TRBJ2-7; 13 bases match TRBD2. Germline V gives CDR1 DFQATT, CDR2 SNEGSKA (reference sequence). There are 14 residues in the CDR3. V lost 3 bases to trimming and J lost 5 bases; unmatched junction nucleotides: 4. This chain's CDR3 is CSARGGLAGDEQYF. The CDR3 DNA is TGCAGTGCTAGGGGAGGACTAGCGGGGGACGAGCAGTACTTC.

This sequence joins TRBV3-1 and TRBJ2-4; 9 bases match TRBD1. The V and J ends lost 4 bases and 6 bases, in that order; junction bases with no gene match: 7. The CDR3 runs to 15 residues. Looked up from germline, CDR1 is LGHDT and CDR2 is YNNKEL (reference sequence). The DNA of the CDR3 is TGTGCCAGCAGCCTCCTGGGACAGGGAGGAAACATTCAGTACTTC. It is translated as CASSLLGQGGNIQYF. Combining the CDR3 with reference TRBV3-1 and TRBJ2-4 gives the whole variable domain DTAVSQTPKYLVTQMGNDKSIKCEQNLGHDTMYWYKQDSKKFLKIMFSYNNKELIINETVPNRFSPKSPDKAHLNLHINSLELGDSAVYFCASSLLGQGGNIQYFGAGTRLSVL.

V gene TRBV12-3 or TRBV12-4 combines with J gene TRBJ2-7; the D gene is possibly TRBD1 (5 bases). The CDR3 contains 13 residues. V gave up 3 bases and J gave up 3 bases, with 9 bases separating them. In DNA form, the CDR3 reads TGTGCCAGCAGTTTGCAGGGCGGCTACGAGCAGTACTTC. It translates to CASSLQGGYEQYF.

The gene calls are TRBV10-3 and TRBJ2-3; D may be TRBD2 (6 bases). The germline V and J ends were trimmed by 6 bases and 0 bases, with 10 bases remaining between them. From germline, CDR1 is ENHRY and CDR2 SYGVKD. This CDR3 region has 14 residues. CDR3 in DNA: TGTGCCATCAGCGGAGGGGTCAGCACAGATACGCAGTATTTT. Translation gives CAISGGVSTDTQYF.